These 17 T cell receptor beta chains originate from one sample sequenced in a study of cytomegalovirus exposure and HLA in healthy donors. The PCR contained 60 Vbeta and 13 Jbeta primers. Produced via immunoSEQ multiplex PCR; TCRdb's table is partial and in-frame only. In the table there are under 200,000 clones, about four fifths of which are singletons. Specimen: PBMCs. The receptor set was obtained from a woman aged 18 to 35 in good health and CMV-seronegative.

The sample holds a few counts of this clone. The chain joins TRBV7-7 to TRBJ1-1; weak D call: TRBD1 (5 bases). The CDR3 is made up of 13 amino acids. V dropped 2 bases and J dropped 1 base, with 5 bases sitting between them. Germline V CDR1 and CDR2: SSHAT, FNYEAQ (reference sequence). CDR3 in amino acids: CASSLTGNTEAFF. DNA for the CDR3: TGTGCCAGCAGCTTAACAGGGAACACTGAAGCTTTCTTT. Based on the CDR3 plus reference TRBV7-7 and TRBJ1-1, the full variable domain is GAGVSQSPRYKVTKRGQDVTLRCDPISSHATLYWYQQALGQGPEFLTYFNYEAQPDKSGLPSDRFSAERPEGSISTLTIQRTEQRDSAMYRCASSLTGNTEAFFGQGTRLTVV.

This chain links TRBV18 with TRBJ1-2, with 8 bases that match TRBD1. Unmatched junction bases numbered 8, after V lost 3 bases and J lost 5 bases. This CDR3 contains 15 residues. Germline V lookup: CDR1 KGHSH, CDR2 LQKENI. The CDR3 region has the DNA TGTGCCAGCTCACCCGGGACAGGAAGAGGTTATGGCTACACCTTC. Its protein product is CASSPGTGRGYGYTF.

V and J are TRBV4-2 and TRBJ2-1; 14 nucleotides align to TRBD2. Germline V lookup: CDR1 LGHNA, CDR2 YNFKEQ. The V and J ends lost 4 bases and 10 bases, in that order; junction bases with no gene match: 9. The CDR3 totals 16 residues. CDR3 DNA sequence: TGTGCCAGCAGCCCGACGGGACTAGCGGGGGTCCAGGAGCAGTTCTTC. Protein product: CASSPTGLAGVQEQFF.

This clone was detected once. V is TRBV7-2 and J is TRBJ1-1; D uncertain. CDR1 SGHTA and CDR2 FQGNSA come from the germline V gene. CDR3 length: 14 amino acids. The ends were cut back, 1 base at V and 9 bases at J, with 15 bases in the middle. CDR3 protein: CASSLVRTRHKAFF. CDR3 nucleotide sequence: TGTGCCAGCAGCTTAGTCCGGACTCGCCACAAAGCTTTCTTT.

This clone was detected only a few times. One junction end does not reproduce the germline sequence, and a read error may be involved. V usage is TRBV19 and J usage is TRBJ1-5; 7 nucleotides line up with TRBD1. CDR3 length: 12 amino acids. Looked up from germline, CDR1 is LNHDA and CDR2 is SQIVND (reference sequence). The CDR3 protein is CASGDSIQPQHF. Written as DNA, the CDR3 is TGTGCCTCCGGGGACAGCATTCAGCCCCAGCATTTT.

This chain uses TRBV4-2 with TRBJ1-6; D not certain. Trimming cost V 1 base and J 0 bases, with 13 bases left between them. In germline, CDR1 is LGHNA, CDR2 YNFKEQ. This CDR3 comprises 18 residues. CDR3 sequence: CASSQVGKSSSYNSPLHF. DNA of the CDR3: TGTGCCAGCAGCCAAGTCGGTAAATCTAGCTCCTATAATTCACCCCTCCACTTT.

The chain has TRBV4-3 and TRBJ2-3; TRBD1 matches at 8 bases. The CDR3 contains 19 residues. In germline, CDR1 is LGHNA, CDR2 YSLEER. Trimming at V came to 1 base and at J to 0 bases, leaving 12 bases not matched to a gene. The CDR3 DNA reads TGCGCCAGCAGCCAAGGTTTTAGGGACAGGAAAGAGAGCACAGATACGCAGTATTTT. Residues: CASSQGFRDRKESTDTQYF.

The CDR3 region has the DNA TGTGCCAGCAGATACACTAGCGGTTACGAGCAGTACTTC. Its protein is CASRYTSGYEQYF. The chain couples TRBV27 to TRBJ2-7; 8 bases line up with TRBD2. Germline CDR1 and CDR2: MNHEY and SMNVEV (reference sequence). Trimming at V came to 6 bases and at J to 4 bases, leaving 5 bases not matched to a gene. The CDR3 runs 13 residues.

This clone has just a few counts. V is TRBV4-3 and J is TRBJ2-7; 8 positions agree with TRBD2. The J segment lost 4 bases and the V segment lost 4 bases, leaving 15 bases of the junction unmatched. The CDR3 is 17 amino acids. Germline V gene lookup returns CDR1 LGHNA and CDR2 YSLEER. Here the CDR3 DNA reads TGCGCCAGCAGCCCTCGGGGGGGAGGAAGAGGGTCTTACGAGCAGTACTTC. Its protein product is CASSPRGGGRGSYEQYF.

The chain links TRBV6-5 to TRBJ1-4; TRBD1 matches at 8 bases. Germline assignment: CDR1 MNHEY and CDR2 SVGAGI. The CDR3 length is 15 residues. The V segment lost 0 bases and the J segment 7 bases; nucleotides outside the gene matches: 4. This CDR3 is CASSYSTGAGEKLFF. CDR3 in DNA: TGTGCCAGCAGTTACTCGACAGGGGCTGGTGAAAAACTGTTTTTT.

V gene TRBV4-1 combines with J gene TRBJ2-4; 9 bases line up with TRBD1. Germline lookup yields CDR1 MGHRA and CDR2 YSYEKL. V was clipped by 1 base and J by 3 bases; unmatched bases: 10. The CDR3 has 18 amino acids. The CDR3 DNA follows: TGCGCCAGCAGCCAAGTCGAACAGGGGGCGGGGGTCAAAAACATTCAGTACTTC. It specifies CASSQVEQGAGVKNIQYF.

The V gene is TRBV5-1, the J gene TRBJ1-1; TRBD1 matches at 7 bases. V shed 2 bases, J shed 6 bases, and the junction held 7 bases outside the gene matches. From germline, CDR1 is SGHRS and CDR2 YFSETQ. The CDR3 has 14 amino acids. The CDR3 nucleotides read TGCGCCAGCAGCTTAGGGGGCGCGACCGCTGAAGCTTTCTTT. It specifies CASSLGGATAEAFF.

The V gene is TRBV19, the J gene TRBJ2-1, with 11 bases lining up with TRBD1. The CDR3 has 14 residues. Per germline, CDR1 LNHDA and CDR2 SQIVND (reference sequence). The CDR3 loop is CAGYSGQGDNEQFF. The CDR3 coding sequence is TGTGCTGGATATTCGGGACAGGGGGACAATGAGCAGTTCTTC.

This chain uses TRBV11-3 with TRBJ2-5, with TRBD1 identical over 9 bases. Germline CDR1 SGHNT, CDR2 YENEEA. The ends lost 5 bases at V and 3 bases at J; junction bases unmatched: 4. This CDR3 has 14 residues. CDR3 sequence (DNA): TGTGCCAGCAGCCCACGGACAGGGGAAGAGACCCAGTACTTC. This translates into CASSPRTGEETQYF.

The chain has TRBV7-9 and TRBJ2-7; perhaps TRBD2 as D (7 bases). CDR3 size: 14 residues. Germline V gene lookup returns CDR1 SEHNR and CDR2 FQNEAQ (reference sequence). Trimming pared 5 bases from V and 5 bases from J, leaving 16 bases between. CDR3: CASSPRGGAHEQYV. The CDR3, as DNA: TGTGCCAGCAGCCCCCGTGGGGGGGCCCACGAGCAGTACGTC.

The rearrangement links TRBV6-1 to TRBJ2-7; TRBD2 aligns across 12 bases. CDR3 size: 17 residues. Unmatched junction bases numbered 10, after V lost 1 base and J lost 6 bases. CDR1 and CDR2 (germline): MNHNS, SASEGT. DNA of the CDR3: TGTGCCAGCAGTGAAGGTCGCCTAGCGGGAGGGCCCCCCGAGCAGTACGTC. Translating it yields CASSEGRLAGGPPEQYV.

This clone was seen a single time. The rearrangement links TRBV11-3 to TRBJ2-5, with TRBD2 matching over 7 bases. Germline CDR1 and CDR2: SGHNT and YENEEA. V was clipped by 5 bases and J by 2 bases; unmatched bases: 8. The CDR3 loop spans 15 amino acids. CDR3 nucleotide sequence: TGTGCCAGCAGCCGCCGGGGAGCGGGACAAGAGACCCAGTACTTC. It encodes CASSRRGAGQETQYF.